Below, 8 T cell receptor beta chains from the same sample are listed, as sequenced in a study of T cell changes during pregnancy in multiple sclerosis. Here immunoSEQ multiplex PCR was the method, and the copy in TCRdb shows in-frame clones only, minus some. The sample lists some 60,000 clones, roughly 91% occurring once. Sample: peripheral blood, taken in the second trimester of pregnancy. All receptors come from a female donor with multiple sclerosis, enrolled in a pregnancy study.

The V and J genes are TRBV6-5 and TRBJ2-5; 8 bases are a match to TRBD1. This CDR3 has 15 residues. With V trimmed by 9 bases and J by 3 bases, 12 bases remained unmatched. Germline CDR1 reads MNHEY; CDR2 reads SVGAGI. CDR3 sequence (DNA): TGTGCCAGTTCGACAGGGGAAGGGTATGAAGAGACCCAGTACTTC. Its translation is CASSTGEGYEETQYF.

This CDR3 reads CASSQVTGFEKLFF. Written as DNA, the CDR3 is TGCGCCAGCAGCCAAGTGACAGGATTCGAAAAACTGTTTTTT. This sequence joins TRBV4-1 and TRBJ1-4; perhaps TRBD1 as D (6 bases). Trimming pared 1 base from V and 8 bases from J, leaving 11 bases between. Germline loops: CDR1 MGHRA, CDR2 YSYEKL. This CDR3 contains 14 residues.

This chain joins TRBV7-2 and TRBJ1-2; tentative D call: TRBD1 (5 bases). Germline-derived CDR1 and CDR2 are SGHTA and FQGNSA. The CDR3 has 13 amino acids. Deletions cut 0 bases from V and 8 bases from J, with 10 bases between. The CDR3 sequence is CASSLARTSGYTF. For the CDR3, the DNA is TGTGCCAGCAGCTTAGCTCGGACAAGCGGCTACACCTTC.

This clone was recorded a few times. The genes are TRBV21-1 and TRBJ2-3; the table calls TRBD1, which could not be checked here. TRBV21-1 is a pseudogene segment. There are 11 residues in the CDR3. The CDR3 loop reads CASSKTGTGYF. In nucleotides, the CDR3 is TGTGCCAGCAGCAAAACCGGGACAGGGTACTTT.

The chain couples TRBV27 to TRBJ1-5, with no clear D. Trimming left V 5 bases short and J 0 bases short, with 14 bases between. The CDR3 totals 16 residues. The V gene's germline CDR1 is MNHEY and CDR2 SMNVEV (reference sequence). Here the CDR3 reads CASSPISWYSNQPQHF. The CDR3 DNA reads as TGTGCCAGCAGTCCAATCAGTTGGTATAGCAATCAGCCCCAGCATTTT.

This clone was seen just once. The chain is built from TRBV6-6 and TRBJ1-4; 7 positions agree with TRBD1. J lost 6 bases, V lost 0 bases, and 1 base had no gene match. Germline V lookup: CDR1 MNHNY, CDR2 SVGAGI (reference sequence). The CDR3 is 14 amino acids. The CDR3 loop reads CASSYSGQDEKLFF. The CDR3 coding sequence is TGTGCCAGCAGTTACTCCGGACAGGATGAAAAACTGTTTTTT.

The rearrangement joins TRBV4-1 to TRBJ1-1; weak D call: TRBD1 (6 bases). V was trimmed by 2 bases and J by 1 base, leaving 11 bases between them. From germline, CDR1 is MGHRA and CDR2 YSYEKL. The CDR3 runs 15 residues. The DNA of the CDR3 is TGCGCCAGCAGCCAACCGGGACACAGGAACACTGAAGCTTTCTTT. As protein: CASSQPGHRNTEAFF.

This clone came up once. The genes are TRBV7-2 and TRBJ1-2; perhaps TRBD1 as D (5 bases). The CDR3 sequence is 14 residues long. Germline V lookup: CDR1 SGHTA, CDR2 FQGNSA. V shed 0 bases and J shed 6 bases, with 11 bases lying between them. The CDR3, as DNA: TGTGCCAGCAGCTTAGCTTTGGGGCTACATGGCTACACCTTC. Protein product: CASSLALGLHGYTF.